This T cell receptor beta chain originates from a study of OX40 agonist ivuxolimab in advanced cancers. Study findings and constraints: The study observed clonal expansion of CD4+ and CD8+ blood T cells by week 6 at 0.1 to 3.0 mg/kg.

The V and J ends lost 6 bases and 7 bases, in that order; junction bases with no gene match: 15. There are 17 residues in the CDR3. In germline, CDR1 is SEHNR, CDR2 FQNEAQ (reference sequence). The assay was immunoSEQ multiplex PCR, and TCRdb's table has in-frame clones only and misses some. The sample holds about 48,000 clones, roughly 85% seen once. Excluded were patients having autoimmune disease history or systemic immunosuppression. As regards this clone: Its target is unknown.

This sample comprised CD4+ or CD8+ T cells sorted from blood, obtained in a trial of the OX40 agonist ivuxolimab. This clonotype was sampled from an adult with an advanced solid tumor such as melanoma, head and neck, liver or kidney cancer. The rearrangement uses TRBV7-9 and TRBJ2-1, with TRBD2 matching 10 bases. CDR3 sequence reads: CASRPLAGLASMNEQFF. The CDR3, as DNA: TGTGCCAGCAGACCACTAGCGGGATTGGCATCTATGAATGAGCAGTTCTTC. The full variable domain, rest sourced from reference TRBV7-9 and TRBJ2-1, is DTGVSQNPRHKITKRGQNVTFRCDPISEHNRLYWYRQTLGQGPEFLTYFQNEAQLEKSRLLSDRFSAERPKGSFSTLEIQRTEQGDSAMYLCASRPLAGLASMNEQFFGPGTRLTVL.